This T cell receptor (beta chain) was captured by sequencing in a study of blood T cell repertoires in COVID-19. Across the whole study: Some COVID-19 samples were acute and others convalescent; all came from the United States, Italy and Spain.

V trimming: 8 bases; J trimming: 8 bases; junction bases outside the gene matches: 11. CDR3 size: 13 residues. Germline V gene data show CDR1 as SNHLY and CDR2 as FYNNEI. Participants were placed into cohorts based on the clinical history they reported. Profiled with immunoSEQ multiplex PCR; TCRdb holds only in-frame clones, not every one. The top ten clones hold under 0.85% of a sample with 450,000 to 500,000 clones, around 90% of them seen once. Input material: PBMCs or T cells enriched from blood (not recorded which). The V and J genes are TRBV2 and TRBJ2-5; 7 bases match TRBD1. This clonotype was obtained from a woman between 18 and 30 years old who had recovered from COVID-19. DNA for the CDR3: TGTGCCAGCTCCGGGACCCGGACAGGAACCCAGTACTTC. Translation: CASSGTRTGTQYF.